Below, one TCR beta chain is given with its context. What it binds is unknown. The data originate from a study of PD-1 blockade in mismatch repair-deficient tumors. Overall study findings and caveats: Tumor-resident clones, often undetectable pretreatment in blood, expanded then contracted after pembrolizumab.

Germline V lookup: CDR1 SNHLY, CDR2 FYNNEI. CDR3 length: 12 amino acids. Trimming stripped 7 bases from V and 4 bases from J, with 9 bases between. Using immunoSEQ multiplex PCR, the repertoire was profiled, and TCRdb retains in-frame clones only, with some absent. Here the sample spans about 120,000 clones, around nine tenths being singletons. V and J are TRBV2 and TRBJ2-3, with D maybe TRBD2 (7 bases). Sequenced here: peripheral blood, sampled approximately 69 weeks after starting pembrolizumab. This clonotype was obtained from an adult with mismatch repair-deficient cancer. The CDR3 loop is CASKGGADTQYF. The DNA for the CDR3 is TGTGCCAGCAAGGGGGGGGCAGATACGCAGTATTTT.